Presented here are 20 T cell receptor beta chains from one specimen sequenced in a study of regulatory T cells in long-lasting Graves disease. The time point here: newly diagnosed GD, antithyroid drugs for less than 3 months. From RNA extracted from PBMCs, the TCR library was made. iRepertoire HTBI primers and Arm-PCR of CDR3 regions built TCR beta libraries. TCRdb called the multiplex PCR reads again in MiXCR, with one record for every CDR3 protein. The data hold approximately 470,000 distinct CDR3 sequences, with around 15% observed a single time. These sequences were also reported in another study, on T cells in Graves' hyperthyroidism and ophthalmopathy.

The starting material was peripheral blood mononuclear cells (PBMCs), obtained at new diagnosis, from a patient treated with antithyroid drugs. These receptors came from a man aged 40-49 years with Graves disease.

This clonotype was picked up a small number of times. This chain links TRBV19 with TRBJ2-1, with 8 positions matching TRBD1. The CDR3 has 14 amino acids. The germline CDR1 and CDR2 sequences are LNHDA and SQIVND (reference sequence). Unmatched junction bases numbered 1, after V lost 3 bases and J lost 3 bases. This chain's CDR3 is CASSIDRGYNEQFF. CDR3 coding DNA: TGTGCCAGTAGTATTGACAGGGGCTACAATGAGCAGTTCTTC.

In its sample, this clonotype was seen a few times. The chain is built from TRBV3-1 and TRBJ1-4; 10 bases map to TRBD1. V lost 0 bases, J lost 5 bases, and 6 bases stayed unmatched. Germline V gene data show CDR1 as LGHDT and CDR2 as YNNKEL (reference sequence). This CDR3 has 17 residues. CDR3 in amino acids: CASSQDGTGAYNEKLFF. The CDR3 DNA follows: TGTGCCAGCAGCCAAGATGGGACAGGGGCCTACAATGAAAAACTGTTTTTT.

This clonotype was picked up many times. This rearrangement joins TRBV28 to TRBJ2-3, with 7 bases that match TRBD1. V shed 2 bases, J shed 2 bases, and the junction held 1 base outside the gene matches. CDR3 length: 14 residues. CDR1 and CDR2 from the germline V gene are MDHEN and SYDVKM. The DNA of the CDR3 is TGTGCCAGCAGTTTAGGGACAGTCACAGATACGCAGTATTTT. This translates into CASSLGTVTDTQYF.

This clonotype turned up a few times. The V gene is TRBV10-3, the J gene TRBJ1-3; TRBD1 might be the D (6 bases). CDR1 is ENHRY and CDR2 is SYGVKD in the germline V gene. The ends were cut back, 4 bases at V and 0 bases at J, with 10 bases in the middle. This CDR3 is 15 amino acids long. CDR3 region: CAISGWDTSGNTIYF. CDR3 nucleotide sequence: TGTGCCATCAGTGGTTGGGACACCTCTGGAAACACCATATATTTT.

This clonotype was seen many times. The CDR3 spells CSARDAGTNTGELFF. CDR3 nucleotides: TGCAGTGCTAGAGATGCCGGGACGAACACCGGGGAGCTGTTTTTT. The V and J genes are TRBV20-1 and TRBJ2-2; D may be TRBD2 (5 bases). The CDR3 covers 15 residues. Looked up from germline, CDR1 is DFQATT and CDR2 is SNEGSKA (reference sequence). With 0 bases removed from V and 0 bases from J, the gap between germline ends came to 8 bases.

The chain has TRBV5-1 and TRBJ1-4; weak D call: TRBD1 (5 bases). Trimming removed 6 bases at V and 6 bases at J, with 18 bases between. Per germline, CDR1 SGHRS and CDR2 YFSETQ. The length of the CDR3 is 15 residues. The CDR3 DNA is TGCGCCAGCAACCTACTGGGGCGATCGGATGAAAAACTGTTTTTT. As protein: CASNLLGRSDEKLFF.

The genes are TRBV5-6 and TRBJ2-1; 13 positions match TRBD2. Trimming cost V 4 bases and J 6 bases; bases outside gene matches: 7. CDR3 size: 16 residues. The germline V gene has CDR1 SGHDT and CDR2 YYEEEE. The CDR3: CASSNRLAGGRNEQFF. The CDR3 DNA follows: TGTGCCAGCAGCAACAGACTAGCGGGAGGCCGCAATGAGCAGTTCTTC.

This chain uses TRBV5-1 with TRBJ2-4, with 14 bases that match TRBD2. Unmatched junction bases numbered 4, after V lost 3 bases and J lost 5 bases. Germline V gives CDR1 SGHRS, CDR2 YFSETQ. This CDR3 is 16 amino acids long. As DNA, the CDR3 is TGCGCCAGCAGCTCGGGACTAGCGGGAGAAGAAAACATTCAGTACTTC. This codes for CASSSGLAGEENIQYF.

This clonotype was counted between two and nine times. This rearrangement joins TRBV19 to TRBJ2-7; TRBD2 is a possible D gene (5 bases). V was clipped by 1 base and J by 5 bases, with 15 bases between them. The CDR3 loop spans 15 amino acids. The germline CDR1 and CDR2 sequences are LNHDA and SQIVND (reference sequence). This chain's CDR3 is CASSIVGGRGNEQYF. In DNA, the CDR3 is TGTGCCAGTAGTATAGTCGGCGGCCGAGGGAACGAGCAGTACTTC.

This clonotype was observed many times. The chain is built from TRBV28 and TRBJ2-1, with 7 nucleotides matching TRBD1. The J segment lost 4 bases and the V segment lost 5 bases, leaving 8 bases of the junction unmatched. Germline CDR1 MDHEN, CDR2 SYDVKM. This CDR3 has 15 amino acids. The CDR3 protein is CASSVAGTVYNEQFF. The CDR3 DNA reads TGTGCCAGCAGTGTAGCCGGGACAGTTTACAATGAGCAGTTCTTC. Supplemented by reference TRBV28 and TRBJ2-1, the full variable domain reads DVKVTQSSRYLVKRTGEKVFLECVQDMDHENMFWYRQDPGLGLRLIYFSYDVKMKEKGDIPEGYSVSREKKERFSLILESASTNQTSMYLCASSVAGTVYNEQFFGPGTRLTVL.

The CDR3 region has the DNA TGTGCCAGCAGCTCCACATCAGGAGTCTCTGGGGCCAACGTCCTGACTTTC. Its protein is CASSSTSGVSGANVLTF. The J gene is TRBJ2-6, the V gene TRBV7-3; the D is unclear. The CDR3 sequence is 17 residues long. From germline, CDR1 is SGHTA and CDR2 FQGTGA. Trimming shortened V by 4 bases and J by 0 bases, and 13 bases separated the two germline ends.

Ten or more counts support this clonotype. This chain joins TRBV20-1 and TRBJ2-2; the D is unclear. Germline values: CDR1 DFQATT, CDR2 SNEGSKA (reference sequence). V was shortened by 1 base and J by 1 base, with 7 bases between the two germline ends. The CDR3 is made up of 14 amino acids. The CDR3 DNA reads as TGCAGTGCTAGAGTAGGGCAGAACACCGGGGAGCTGTTTTTT. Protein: CSARVGQNTGELFF.

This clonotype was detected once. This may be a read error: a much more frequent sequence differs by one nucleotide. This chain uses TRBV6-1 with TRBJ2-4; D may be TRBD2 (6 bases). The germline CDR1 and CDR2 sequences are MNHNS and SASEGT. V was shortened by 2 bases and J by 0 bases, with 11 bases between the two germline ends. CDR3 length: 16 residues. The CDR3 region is CASSERERIAKNIQYF. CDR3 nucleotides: TGTGCCAGCAGTGAACGGGAGCGAATAGCCAAAAACATTCAGTACTTC.

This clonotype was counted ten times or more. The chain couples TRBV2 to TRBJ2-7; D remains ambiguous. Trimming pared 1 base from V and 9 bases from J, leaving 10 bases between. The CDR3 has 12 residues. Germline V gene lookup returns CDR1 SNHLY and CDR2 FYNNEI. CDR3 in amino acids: CASSEVQERQYF. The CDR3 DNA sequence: TGTGCCAGCAGTGAAGTTCAGGAGCGGCAGTACTTC.

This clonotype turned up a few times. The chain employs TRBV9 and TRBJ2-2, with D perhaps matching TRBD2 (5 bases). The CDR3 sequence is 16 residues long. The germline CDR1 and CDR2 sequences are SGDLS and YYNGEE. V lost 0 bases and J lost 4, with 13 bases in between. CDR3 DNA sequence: TGTGCCAGCAGCGTAGTACGAGGGAGCCCCACCGGGGAGCTGTTTTTT. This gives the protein CASSVVRGSPTGELFF.

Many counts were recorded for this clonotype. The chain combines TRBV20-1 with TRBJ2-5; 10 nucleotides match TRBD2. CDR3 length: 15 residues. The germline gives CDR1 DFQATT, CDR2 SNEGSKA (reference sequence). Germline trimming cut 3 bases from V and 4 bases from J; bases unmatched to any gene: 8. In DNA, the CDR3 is TGCAGTGCTAGTATTCCTAGCGGGGGTGTAGAGACCCAGTACTTC. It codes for CSASIPSGGVETQYF.

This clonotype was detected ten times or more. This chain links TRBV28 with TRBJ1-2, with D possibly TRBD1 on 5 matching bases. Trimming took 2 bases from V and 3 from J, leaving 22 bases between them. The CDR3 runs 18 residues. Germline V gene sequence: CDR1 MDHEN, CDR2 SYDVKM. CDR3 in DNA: TGTGCCAGCAGTTTAAGCCCTTTTCGTCAGGGCTCTTACTATGGCTACACCTTC. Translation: CASSLSPFRQGSYYGYTF.

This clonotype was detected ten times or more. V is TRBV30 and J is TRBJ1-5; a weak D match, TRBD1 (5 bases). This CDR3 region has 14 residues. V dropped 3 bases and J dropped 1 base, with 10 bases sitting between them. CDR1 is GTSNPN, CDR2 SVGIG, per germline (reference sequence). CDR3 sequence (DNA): TGTGCCTGGAGACAGGTGGGCAGCAATCAGCCCCAGCATTTT. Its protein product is CAWRQVGSNQPQHF. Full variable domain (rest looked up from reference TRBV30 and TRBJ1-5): SQTIHQWPATLVQPVGSPLSLECTVEGTSNPNLYWYRQAAGRGLQLLFYSVGIGQISSEVPQNLSASRPQDRQFILSSKKLLLSDSGFYLCAWRQVGSNQPQHFGDGTRLSIL.

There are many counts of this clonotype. CDR3 DNA: TGTGCCAGAACTATCGGGAATGAGCAGTTCTTC. Residues: CARTIGNEQFF. The rearrangement links TRBV2 to TRBJ2-1; D not resolved. Germline V gene sequence: CDR1 SNHLY, CDR2 FYNNEI. V was shortened by 9 bases and J by 7 bases, with 10 bases between the two germline ends. This CDR3 has 11 amino acids.

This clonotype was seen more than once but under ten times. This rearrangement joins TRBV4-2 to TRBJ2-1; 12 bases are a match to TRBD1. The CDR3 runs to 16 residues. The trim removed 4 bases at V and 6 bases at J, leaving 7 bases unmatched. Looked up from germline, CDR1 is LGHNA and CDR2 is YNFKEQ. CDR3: CASSRLGQGAINEQFF. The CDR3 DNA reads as TGTGCCAGCAGCCGATTGGGACAGGGGGCAATCAATGAGCAGTTCTTC.